Listed here are 20 T cell receptor beta chains from one sample, sequenced in a study of blood T cell repertoires in COVID-19. Profiled with immunoSEQ multiplex PCR; TCRdb holds only in-frame clones, not every one. The data show roughly 6,300 clones, around 89% seen once. Sequenced: peripheral blood. Receptors originate from a man aged 80 or over with active COVID-19.

The rearrangement uses TRBV11-1 and TRBJ2-1, with D perhaps matching TRBD1 (5 bases). Germline assignment: CDR1 SGHAT and CDR2 FQDESV (reference sequence). The length of the CDR3 is 15 residues. V lost 5 bases, J lost 3 bases, and 14 bases lay in between. The CDR3 sequence: CASSKGQGNYNEQFF. CDR3 DNA sequence: TGTGCCAGCAGCAAAGGCCAGGGCAACTACAATGAGCAGTTCTTC.

This chain connects TRBV19 to TRBJ2-1; maybe TRBD1 (6 bases). Germline CDR1 is LNHDA and CDR2 is SQIVND (reference sequence). CDR3 length: 15 amino acids. Trimming left V 0 bases short and J 8 bases short, with 14 bases between. CDR3 sequence: CASSIDLPGVDEQFF. Written as DNA, the CDR3 is TGTGCCAGTAGTATAGATCTCCCAGGGGTGGATGAGCAGTTCTTC. The entire variable domain, with the rest obtained from reference TRBV19 and TRBJ2-1, is as follows: DGGITQSPKYLFRKEGQNVTLSCEQNLNHDAMYWYRQDPGQGLRLIYYSQIVNDFQKGDIAEGYSVSREKKESFPLTVTSAQKNPTAFYLCASSIDLPGVDEQFFGPGTRLTVL.

This chain connects TRBV11-3 to TRBJ2-3; 13 bases fit TRBD2. The V segment lost 2 bases and the J segment 8 bases; nucleotides outside the gene matches: 1. Germline lookup yields CDR1 SGHNT and CDR2 YENEEA. The CDR3 runs to 14 residues. Here the CDR3 reads CASSLTSGRGTQYF. The CDR3 coding sequence is TGTGCCAGCAGCTTAACTAGCGGGAGGGGTACGCAGTATTTT.

This clone was seen just once. The chain couples TRBV5-1 to TRBJ2-4, with a weak D call TRBD1 (5 bases). Trimming pared 4 bases from V and 5 bases from J, leaving 13 bases between. Germline V CDR1 and CDR2: SGHRS, YFSETQ. The CDR3 loop spans 14 amino acids. Here the CDR3 DNA reads TGCGCCAGCAGCCCGCGGTTGGGGCAAAACATTCAGTACTTC. Translation: CASSPRLGQNIQYF.

The chain uses TRBV7-9 and TRBJ2-1; D may be TRBD2 (6 bases). CDR3 size: 16 residues. Germline values: CDR1 SEHNR, CDR2 FQNEAQ (reference sequence). Trimming pared 0 bases from V and 8 bases from J, leaving 17 bases between. The CDR3 here is CASSLAGASVLDEQFF. The CDR3 DNA sequence: TGTGCCAGCAGCTTAGCTGGGGCTAGCGTCCTTGATGAGCAGTTCTTC.

V is TRBV7-9 and J is TRBJ1-6; 9 bases map to TRBD1. The CDR3 is 14 residues long. Germline V gives CDR1 SEHNR, CDR2 FQNEAQ (reference sequence). V shed 6 bases and J 14 bases; nucleotides not matched to a gene: 11. The CDR3 loop is CASSPLPGQGSLHF. The CDR3, as DNA: TGTGCCAGCAGTCCACTCCCGGGACAGGGTTCCCTCCACTTT.

The rearrangement links TRBV5-1 to TRBJ2-5, with 7 bases matching TRBD1. Per germline, CDR1 SGHRS and CDR2 YFSETQ. V was clipped by 4 bases and J by 1 base; unmatched bases: 10. The CDR3 totals 16 residues. The CDR3 DNA sequence: TGCGCCAGCAGCACGGCGCTCGGGACAGTCCAAGAGACCCAGTACTTC. This sequence encodes CASSTALGTVQETQYF. Looking up the rest from reference TRBV5-1 and TRBJ2-5 gives the full variable domain: KAGVTQTPRYLIKTRGQQVTLSCSPISGHRSVSWYQQTPGQGLQFLFEYFSETQRNKGNFPGRFSGRQFSNSRSEMNVSTLELGDSALYLCASSTALGTVQETQYFGPGTRLLVL.

The chain couples TRBV7-2 to TRBJ2-2, with 9 bases aligning to TRBD2. CDR1 and CDR2 from the germline V gene are SGHTA and FQGNSA. After removal of 1 base from V and 5 bases from J, the junction contained 8 bases not matched to a gene. This CDR3 has 17 residues. The CDR3 DNA sequence: TGTGCCAGCAGCTTAGTGGCGGGAGGGCCTAAAACCGGGGAGCTGTTTTTT. Protein sequence: CASSLVAGGPKTGELFF. Looking up the rest from reference TRBV7-2 and TRBJ2-2 gives the full variable domain: GAGVSQSPSNKVTEKGKDVELRCDPISGHTALYWYRQSLGQGLEFLIYFQGNSAPDKSGLPSDRFSAERTGGSVSTLTIQRTQQEDSAVYLCASSLVAGGPKTGELFFGEGSRLTVL.

The rearrangement joins TRBV30 to TRBJ1-1; 8 bases are a match to TRBD1. V lost 6 bases, J lost 0 bases, and 9 bases stayed unmatched. CDR3 length: 15 amino acids. From germline, CDR1 is GTSNPN and CDR2 SVGIG (reference sequence). Here the CDR3 DNA reads TGTGCCTGCGGACAGGGATTTCTATTGAACACTGAAGCTTTCTTT. It codes for CACGQGFLLNTEAFF.

The chain joins TRBV5-1 to TRBJ2-2, with TRBD1 matching 8 bases. There are 15 residues in the CDR3. Losses at the gene ends were 0 bases for V and 6 bases for J; bases not matched to a gene: 4. Germline CDR1 reads SGHRS; CDR2 reads YFSETQ. CDR3 loop: CASSLEQGGSGELFF. As DNA, the CDR3 is TGCGCCAGCAGCTTGGAACAGGGGGGATCCGGGGAGCTGTTTTTT.

The rearrangement uses TRBV19 and TRBJ2-3; D gene uncertain. The germline V gene has CDR1 LNHDA and CDR2 SQIVND (reference sequence). Trimming took 10 bases from V and 2 from J, leaving 7 bases between them. This CDR3 has 11 amino acids. CDR3 loop: CAKRTTDTQYF. CDR3 bases: TGTGCCAAGCGAACCACAGATACGCAGTATTTT.

The chain links TRBV6-5 to TRBJ2-3; D is possibly TRBD1 (6 bases). Trimming removed 5 bases at V and 4 bases at J, with 16 bases between. Germline values: CDR1 MNHEY, CDR2 SVGAGI. This CDR3 region has 15 residues. CDR3 nucleotides: TGTGCCAGCAGTCCACGATTAACAGGGTCAGATACGCAGTATTTT. This sequence encodes CASSPRLTGSDTQYF.

This chain's CDR3 is CSVPDYGYTF. Here the CDR3 DNA reads TGCAGTGTTCCAGACTATGGCTACACCTTC. V gene TRBV20-1 combines with J gene TRBJ1-2; D gene unclear. Germline V lookup: CDR1 DFQATT, CDR2 SNEGSKA (reference sequence). The V gene lost 7 bases and the J gene lost 3 bases, with 6 bases spanning the gap. This CDR3 spans 10 amino acids.

J is TRBJ1-5 and V is TRBV4-1, with D unclear. The germline V gene encodes CDR1 MGHRA and CDR2 YSYEKL. This CDR3 is 13 amino acids long. The V gene lost 0 bases and the J gene lost 5 bases, with 5 bases spanning the gap. CDR3 sequence: CASSQDEYQPQHF. In nucleotides, the CDR3 is TGCGCCAGCAGCCAAGACGAGTATCAGCCCCAGCATTTT.

The chain uses TRBV19 and TRBJ2-5, with D perhaps matching TRBD1 (6 bases). The CDR3 is 14 residues long. The germline V and J ends were trimmed by 6 bases and 1 base, with 12 bases remaining between them. CDR1 is LNHDA and CDR2 is SQIVND in the germline V gene (reference sequence). The CDR3 loop is CASRPTGPQETQYF. The CDR3 region has the DNA TGTGCCAGTAGACCGACAGGACCCCAAGAGACCCAGTACTTC.

In its sample, this clone was seen once. This chain links TRBV7-9 with TRBJ2-7; the D gene is possibly TRBD1 (6 bases). V lost 3 bases and J lost 2, with 11 bases in between. The CDR3 runs to 14 residues. Germline CDR1 reads SEHNR; CDR2 reads FQNEAQ (reference sequence). CDR3 region: CASSFLDSAYEQYF. CDR3 DNA: TGTGCCAGCAGCTTCCTGGACAGTGCCTACGAGCAGTACTTC.

J is TRBJ2-7 and V is TRBV27; 16 bases match TRBD2. V gave up 6 bases and J gave up 5 bases; unmatched junction bases: 10. From germline, CDR1 is MNHEY and CDR2 SMNVEV (reference sequence). The CDR3 length is 17 residues. The CDR3 loop is CASRRPGLAGGVNEQYF. DNA of the CDR3: TGTGCCAGCAGGCGACCGGGACTAGCGGGAGGGGTCAACGAGCAGTACTTC.

CDR3 DNA: TGTGCCAGCAGACCACCCGACAGGGGGCACGGCTACACCTTC. Translated: CASRPPDRGHGYTF. V gene TRBV6-5 combines with J gene TRBJ1-2, with TRBD1 identical over 10 bases. Germline CDR1 MNHEY, CDR2 SVGAGI. With V trimmed by 6 bases and J by 8 bases, 9 bases remained unmatched. The CDR3 is made up of 14 amino acids.

This chain joins TRBV6-5 and TRBJ1-6; D gene uncertain. The CDR3 contains 16 residues. V was pared by 3 bases and J by 5 bases, with 14 bases between. Germline CDR1 and CDR2: MNHEY and SVGAGI. CDR3 residues: CASSYTLLANNSPLHF. CDR3 nucleotides: TGTGCCAGCAGTTATACTCTTTTAGCAAATAATTCACCCCTCCACTTT.

The chain carries TRBV15 and TRBJ2-7; 7 nucleotides align to TRBD2. Losses at the gene ends were 3 bases for V and 0 bases for J; bases not matched to a gene: 8. The CDR3 has 16 amino acids. Germline V gene lookup returns CDR1 LNHNV and CDR2 YYDKDF (reference sequence). CDR3 region: CATSRGRAGTSYEQYF. The CDR3 DNA reads TGTGCCACCAGCAGGGGGAGGGCAGGGACCTCCTACGAGCAGTACTTC.